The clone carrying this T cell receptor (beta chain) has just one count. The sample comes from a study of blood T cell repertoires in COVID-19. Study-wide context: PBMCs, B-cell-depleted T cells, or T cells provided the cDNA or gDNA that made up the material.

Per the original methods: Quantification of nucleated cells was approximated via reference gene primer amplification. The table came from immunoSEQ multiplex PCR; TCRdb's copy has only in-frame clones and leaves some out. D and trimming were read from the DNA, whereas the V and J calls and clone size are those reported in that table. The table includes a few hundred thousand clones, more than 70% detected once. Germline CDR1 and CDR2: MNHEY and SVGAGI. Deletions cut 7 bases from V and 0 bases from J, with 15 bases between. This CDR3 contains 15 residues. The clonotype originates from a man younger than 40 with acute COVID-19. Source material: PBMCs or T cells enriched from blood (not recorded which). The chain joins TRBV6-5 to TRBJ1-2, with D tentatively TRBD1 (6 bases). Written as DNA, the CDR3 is TGTGCCAGCAATCCGGACAGTCTCGCTAACTATGGCTACACCTTC. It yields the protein CASNPDSLANYGYTF.